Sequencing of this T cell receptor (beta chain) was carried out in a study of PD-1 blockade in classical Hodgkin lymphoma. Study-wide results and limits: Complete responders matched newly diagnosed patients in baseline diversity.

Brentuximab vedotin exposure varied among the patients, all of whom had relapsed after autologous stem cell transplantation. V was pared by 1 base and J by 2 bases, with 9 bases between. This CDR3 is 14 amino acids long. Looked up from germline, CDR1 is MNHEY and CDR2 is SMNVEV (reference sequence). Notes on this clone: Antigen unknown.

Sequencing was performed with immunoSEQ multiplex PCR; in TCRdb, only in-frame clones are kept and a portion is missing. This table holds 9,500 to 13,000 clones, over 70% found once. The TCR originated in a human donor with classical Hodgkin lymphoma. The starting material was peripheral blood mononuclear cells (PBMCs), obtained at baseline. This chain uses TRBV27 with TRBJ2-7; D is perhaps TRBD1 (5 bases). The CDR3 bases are TGTGCCAGCAGTTTATGGCAGGGTGCCTACGAGCAGTACTTC. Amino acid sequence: CASSLWQGAYEQYF.